This TCR beta chain was captured in a study of cytomegalovirus exposure and HLA in healthy donors. Whole-study context: Among the roughly 400 genotyped donors, 81% were placed in the Caucasian-associated ancestry cluster.

Trimming removed 4 bases at V and 2 bases at J, with 11 bases between. The germline gives CDR1 LNHDA, CDR2 SQIVND (reference sequence). CDR3 length equals 15 residues. Vbeta (60) and Jbeta (13) primers were used in the PCR. This table comes from immunoSEQ multiplex PCR, and its TCRdb copy is limited to in-frame clones, with some not included. This sample has fewer than 250,000 clones, with 82% found just once. Healthy people donating bone marrow made up the donors. The receptor's source is a man in his forties or fifties in good health and CMV-seropositive. V and J are TRBV19 and TRBJ2-2; tentative D call: TRBD1 (6 bases). Input material: PBMCs. The CDR3 coding sequence is TGTGCCAGTAGTAGTCCGGGACACAACACCGGGGAGCTGTTTTTT. Protein sequence: CASSSPGHNTGELFF. The full variable domain, rest sourced from reference TRBV19 and TRBJ2-2, is DGGITQSPKYLFRKEGQNVTLSCEQNLNHDAMYWYRQDPGQGLRLIYYSQIVNDFQKGDIAEGYSVSREKKESFPLTVTSAQKNPTAFYLCASSSPGHNTGELFFGEGSRLTVL.